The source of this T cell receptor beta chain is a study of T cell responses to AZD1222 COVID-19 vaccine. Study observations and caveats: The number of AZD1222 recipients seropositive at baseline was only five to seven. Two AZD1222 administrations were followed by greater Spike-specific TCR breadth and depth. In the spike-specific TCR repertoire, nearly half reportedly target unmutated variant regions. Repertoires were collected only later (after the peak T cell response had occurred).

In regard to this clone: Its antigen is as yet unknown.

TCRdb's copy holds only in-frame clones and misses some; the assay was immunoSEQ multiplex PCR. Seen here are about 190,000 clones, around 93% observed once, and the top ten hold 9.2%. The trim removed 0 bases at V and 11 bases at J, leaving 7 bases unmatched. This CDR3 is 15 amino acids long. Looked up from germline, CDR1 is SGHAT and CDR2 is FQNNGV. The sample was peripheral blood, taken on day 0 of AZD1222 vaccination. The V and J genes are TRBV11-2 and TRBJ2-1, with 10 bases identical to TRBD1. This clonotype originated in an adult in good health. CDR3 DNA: TGTGCCAGCAGCTTAGATGGGGGACAGGGGACCCAGCAGTTCTTC. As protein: CASSLDGGQGTQQFF.